This record concerns one TCR beta chain sequence. Ten or more counts support this clonotype. This clone's antigen is unknown. Base qualities are not at hand, and no much larger clone is one base apart. The time point label for this specimen denotes: sample taken at primary tumor resection. The donors were 60 to 80 patients from the lung TRACERx cohort who had early-stage, untreated non-small cell lung cancer. For TCR sequencing, whole RNA was extracted from tumor and nontumor lung tissue, or from cryopreserved PBMC samples, and no cell sorting was done. A patient was chosen for TCR sequencing only when enough RNA was available from at least two tumor regions. Before selection, tumor and adjacent nontumor lung specimens were reviewed by a lung pathologist. The data stem from a study of spatial heterogeneity in lung cancer (dated by TCRdb to the late 2010s). Regarding the complete study: Beta-chain transcripts were consistently detected in greater numbers than alpha-chain transcripts, which likely reflected higher beta-chain transcript abundance. TCR alpha and beta repertoires were quantitatively compared across multiple tumor regions, matched nontumor lung and blood in non-small cell lung cancer. At surgery, 220 tumor regions, 61 to 75 matched nontumor lung samples and more than 55 PBMC samples were TCR-sequenced for both alpha and beta chains. In tumor regions, TCR transcript counts showed a strong correlation with a T cell transcriptional module score derived from matched bulk RNA-seq. In the raw uncorrected reads, each unique combination of TCR and UMI appeared on average more than ten times. TCR repertoire features were related to nonsynonymous mutation counts determined by whole-exome sequencing of tumor tissue. The paper's findings and limits, for the study overall: A correlation was observed between the number of expanded intratumoral alpha and beta TCRs and the tumor nonsynonymous mutation count. Estimated TCR-seq coverage of tumor T cells was only around 6.7% for alpha chains and around 13% for beta chains. The count of ubiquitous expanded TCRs correlated with the count of ubiquitous nonsynonymous mutations, and the count of regional expanded TCRs correlated with the count of regional nonsynonymous mutations. Confirming at a functional level the hypothesis that regional TCRs recognize regional mutations was considered to require additional single-cell paired TCR alpha and beta sequencing.

The method was 5' RACE. The sequencing machine was a NextSeq 500. In the TCR library protocol, a unique molecular identifier was attached to each TCR cDNA molecule so that PCR and sequencing errors could be corrected. In the original analysis: TCR identification, UMI-based error correction and CDR3 extraction were all carried out with Decombinator tools. Expanded TCRs were defined as those above a frequency of 2 per 1,000, corresponding to the top 1% of the tumor frequency distribution. Expanded tumor TCRs were classed as regional if statistically deemed absent (corrected P<0.05) from at least one tumor region, otherwise ubiquitous. Each repertoire was subsampled 100 times to 5,000 TCRs, after which Renyi diversity was computed with the R vegan package. To build CDR3 similarity networks, amino acid triplet string-kernel similarity was used, and CDR3s were connected when their pairwise similarity was above 0.82. TCRdb ran its own pipeline on the public reads, namely fastp trimming at Q25 and MiXCR clone calling, and kept in-frame beta chains. Identical CDR3 protein sequences are pooled into one entry, listed with their most common genes and DNA. In this record, the V and J calls reflect TCRdb's handling and not the investigators' own analysis. This sample is represented by around 4,300 distinct CDR3 sequences; 8.5% of them were singletons. About 8.3% of the sample comes from the top ten.

V gives up 5 bases and J gives up 1 base, and the segment between their germline ends measures 14 bases. CDR3 length: 16 amino acids, cysteine to phenylalanine. Left in the record is the CDR3 DNA by itself, 48 bases read in frame from the first base. Based on the germline V gene, the CDR1 and CDR2 sequences are SGHTA and FQGNSA. This receptor chain uses TRBV7-2 and TRBJ2-2; the D segment may tentatively be TRBD1 or TRBD2, each giving 6 matched bases. Sequencing was performed on lung tumor tissue, taken at surgery. The origin of this receptor is a male donor with early-stage non-small cell lung cancer. The nucleotides are TGTGCCAGCAGCCCCCAGGGGCGGGGGAACACCGGGGAGCTGTTTTTT. Its translation reads: CASSPQGRGNTGELFF.